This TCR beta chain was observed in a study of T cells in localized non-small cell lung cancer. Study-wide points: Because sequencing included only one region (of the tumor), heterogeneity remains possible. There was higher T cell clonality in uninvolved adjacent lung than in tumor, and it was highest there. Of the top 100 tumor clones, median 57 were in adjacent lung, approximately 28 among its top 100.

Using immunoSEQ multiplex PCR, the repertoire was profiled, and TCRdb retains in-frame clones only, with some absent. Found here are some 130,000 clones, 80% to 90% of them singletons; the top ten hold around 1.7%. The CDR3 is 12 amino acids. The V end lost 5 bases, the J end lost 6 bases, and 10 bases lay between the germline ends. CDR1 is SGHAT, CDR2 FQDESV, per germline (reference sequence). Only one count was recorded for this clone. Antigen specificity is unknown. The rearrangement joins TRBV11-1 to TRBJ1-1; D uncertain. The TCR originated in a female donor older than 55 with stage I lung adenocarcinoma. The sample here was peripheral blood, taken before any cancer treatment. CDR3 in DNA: TGTGCCAGCAGCCGGGCTCGGGCTGAAGCTTTCTTT. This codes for CASSRARAEAFF.